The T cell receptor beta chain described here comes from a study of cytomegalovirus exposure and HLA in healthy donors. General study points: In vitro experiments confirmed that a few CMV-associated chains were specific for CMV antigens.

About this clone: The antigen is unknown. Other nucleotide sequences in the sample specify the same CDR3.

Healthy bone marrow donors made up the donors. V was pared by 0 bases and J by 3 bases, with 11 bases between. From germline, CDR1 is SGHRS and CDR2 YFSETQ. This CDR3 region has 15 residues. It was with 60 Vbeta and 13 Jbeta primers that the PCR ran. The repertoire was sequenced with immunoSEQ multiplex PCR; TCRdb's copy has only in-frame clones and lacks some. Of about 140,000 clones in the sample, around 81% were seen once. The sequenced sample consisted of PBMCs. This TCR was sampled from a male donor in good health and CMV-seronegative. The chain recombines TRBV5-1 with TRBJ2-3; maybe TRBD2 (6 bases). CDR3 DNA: TGCGCCAGCAGCTTGGACGGGGGAAGGACAGATACGCAGTATTTT. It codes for CASSLDGGRTDTQYF.